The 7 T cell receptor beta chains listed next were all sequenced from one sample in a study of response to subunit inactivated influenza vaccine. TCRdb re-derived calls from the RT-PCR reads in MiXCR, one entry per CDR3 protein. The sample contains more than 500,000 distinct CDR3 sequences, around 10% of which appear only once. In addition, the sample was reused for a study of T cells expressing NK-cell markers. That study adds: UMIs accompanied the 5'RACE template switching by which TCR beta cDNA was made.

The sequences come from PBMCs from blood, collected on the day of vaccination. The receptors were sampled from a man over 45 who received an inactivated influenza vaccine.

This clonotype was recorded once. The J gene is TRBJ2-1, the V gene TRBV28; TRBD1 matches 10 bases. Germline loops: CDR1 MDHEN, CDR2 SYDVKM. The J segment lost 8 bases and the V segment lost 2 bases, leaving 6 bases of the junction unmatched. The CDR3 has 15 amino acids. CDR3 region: CASSLGDRGRDEQFF. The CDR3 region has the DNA TGTGCCAGCAGTTTAGGGGACAGGGGTAGGGATGAGCAGTTCTTC.

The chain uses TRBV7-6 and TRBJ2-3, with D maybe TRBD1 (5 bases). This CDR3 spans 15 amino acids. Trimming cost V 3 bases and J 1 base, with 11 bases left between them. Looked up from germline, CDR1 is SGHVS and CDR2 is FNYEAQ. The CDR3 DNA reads TGTGCCAGCAGCTTCCAGGGTGAAGGCACAGATACGCAGTATTTT. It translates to CASSFQGEGTDTQYF.

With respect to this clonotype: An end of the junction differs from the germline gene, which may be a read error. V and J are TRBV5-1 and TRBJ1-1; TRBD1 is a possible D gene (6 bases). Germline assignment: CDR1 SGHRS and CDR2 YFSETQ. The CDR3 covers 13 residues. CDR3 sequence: CATSLADRTEAFF. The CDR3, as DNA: TGCGCCACCAGCTTGGCTGACAGGACTGAAGCTTTCTTT. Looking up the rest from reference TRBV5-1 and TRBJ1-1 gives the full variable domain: KAGVTQTPRYLIKTRGQQVTLSCSPISGHRSVSWYQQTPGQGLQFLFEYFSETQRNKGNFPGRFSGRQFSNSRSEMNVSTLELGDSALYLCATSLADRTEAFFGQGTRLTVV.

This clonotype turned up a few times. The CDR3: CATSASQSSYNEQFF. In nucleotides, the CDR3 is TGTGCCACCAGTGCAAGTCAGAGCTCCTACAATGAGCAGTTCTTC. This chain joins TRBV24-1 and TRBJ2-1; D gene unclear. The CDR3 runs to 15 residues. Germline CDR1 KGHDR, CDR2 SFDVKD. V was clipped by 5 bases and J by 0 bases, with 10 bases between them.

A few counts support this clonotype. This CDR3 reads CASSYSRDRGIDEQYF. As DNA, the CDR3 is TGTGCCAGCAGTTACTCGAGGGACAGGGGGATTGACGAGCAGTACTTC. This chain joins TRBV6-2 or TRBV6-3 and TRBJ2-7; 11 nucleotides agree with TRBD1. The germline gives CDR1 MNHEY, CDR2 SVGEGT. V gave up 0 bases and J gave up 5 bases; unmatched junction bases: 6. This CDR3 has 16 residues.

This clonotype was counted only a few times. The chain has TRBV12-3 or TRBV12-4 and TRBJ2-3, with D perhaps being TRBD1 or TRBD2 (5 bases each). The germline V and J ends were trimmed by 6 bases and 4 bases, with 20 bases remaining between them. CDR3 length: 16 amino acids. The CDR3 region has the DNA TGTGCCAGCAGGGCTTTAGTATGGGGGATCCCAGATACGCAGTATTTT. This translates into CASRALVWGIPDTQYF.

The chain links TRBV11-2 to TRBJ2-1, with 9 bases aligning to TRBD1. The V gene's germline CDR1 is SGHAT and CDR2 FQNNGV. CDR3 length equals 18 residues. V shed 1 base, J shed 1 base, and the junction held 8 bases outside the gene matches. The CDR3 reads CASSLVHRGLWSYNEQFF. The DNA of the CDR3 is TGTGCCAGCAGCTTAGTTCACAGGGGGCTATGGTCCTACAATGAGCAGTTCTTC.